This TCR beta chain derives from a study of cytotoxic CD8 clonotypes in ibrutinib-treated CLL. For this clone: No antigen is known for it.

Whole-study findings and limits: Higher circulating CD8+ T-cell counts strongly accompanied higher baseline clonality, above age-matched healthy donors. Clonality rose at ibrutinib response, held steady in sustained remission, and fell toward baseline at progression.

The data were produced by immunoSEQ multiplex PCR, yet TCRdb's version contains in-frame clones alone and is incomplete. The sample lists about 22,000 clones, roughly 71% seen once, with less than 60% in the top ten. The V gene's germline CDR1 is KGHSH and CDR2 LQKENI. V dropped 0 bases and J dropped 4; count of bases not matched to a gene: 8. CDR3 length: 17 amino acids. V is TRBV18 and J is TRBJ2-2; 7 nucleotides agree with TRBD2. This specimen was PBMCs, taken after 12 months of ibrutinib treatment. The receptor comes from a human donor with chronic lymphocytic leukemia. The CDR3 bases are TGTGCCAGCTCACCACCGCAAGATAGCGGGCCCACCGGGGAGCTGTTTTTT. This codes for CASSPPQDSGPTGELFF. Full variable domain (rest looked up from reference TRBV18 and TRBJ2-2): NAGVMQNPRHLVRRRGQEARLRCSPMKGHSHVYWYRQLPEEGLKFMVYLQKENIIDESGMPKERFSAEFPKEGPSILRIQQVVRGDSAAYFCASSPPQDSGPTGELFFGEGSRLTVL.